These 27 T cell receptor beta chains came from one sample sequenced in a study of cytomegalovirus exposure and HLA in healthy donors. Clones were sequenced by immunoSEQ multiplex PCR, and TCRdb holds only the in-frame ones, with some missing. The sample contains fewer than 250,000 clones, approximately 88% of which appear only once. Material: PBMCs. Receptor source: a woman aged 25 to 39 in good health and CMV-seropositive.

This clone turned up a few times. The chain has TRBV4-2 and TRBJ2-7; D not certain. Trimming left V 4 bases short and J 1 base short, with 14 bases between. CDR3 size: 15 residues. Germline CDR1 is LGHNA and CDR2 is YNFKEQ. The CDR3 spells CASSRRARRSYEQYF. The CDR3 DNA reads as TGTGCCAGCAGCCGCCGGGCCCGAAGGTCCTACGAGCAGTACTTC.

The rearrangement joins TRBV29-1 to TRBJ2-7; 12 bases agree with TRBD2. Per the germline V gene, CDR1 is SQVTM and CDR2 is ANQGSEA. The CDR3 has 14 amino acids. The V gene end was trimmed by 6 bases and the J gene end by 3 bases; junction bases not matched to a gene: 6. This chain's CDR3 is CSVTGLAGLYEQYF. The CDR3 DNA sequence: TGCAGCGTGACCGGACTAGCGGGGCTCTACGAGCAGTACTTC.

The chain couples TRBV5-1 to TRBJ2-4; a possible D gene is TRBD1 (5 bases). From germline, CDR1 is SGHRS and CDR2 YFSETQ. The CDR3 covers 16 residues. Trimming removed 0 bases at V and 0 bases at J, with 10 bases between. DNA of the CDR3: TGCGCCAGCAGCTTGGAAGGGGTTCTAGCCAAAAACATTCAGTACTTC. Protein: CASSLEGVLAKNIQYF.

The V and J genes are TRBV5-5 and TRBJ2-1; possible D gene TRBD2, 6 bases. V was clipped by 0 bases and J by 4 bases, with 11 bases between them. The CDR3 runs to 15 residues. CDR1 is SGHKS, CDR2 YYEKEE, per germline (reference sequence). The CDR3 DNA sequence: TGTGCCAGCAGCTTGGCGGGAGTATTGTACAATGAGCAGTTCTTC. As protein: CASSLAGVLYNEQFF.

The chain joins TRBV27 to TRBJ1-2; TRBD1 agrees at 10 bases. Germline CDR1 and CDR2: MNHEY and SMNVEV (reference sequence). J was trimmed by 2 bases and V by 6 bases; bases with no gene match: 3. The CDR3 covers 14 residues. CDR3 region: CASRETGGNYGYTF. The DNA for the CDR3 is TGTGCCAGCAGGGAGACAGGGGGCAACTATGGCTACACCTTC.

V usage is TRBV7-8 and J usage is TRBJ1-2; 9 nucleotides line up with TRBD1. The CDR3 contains 15 residues. CDR1 and CDR2 from the germline V gene are SGHVS and FQNEAQ. V lost 2 bases and J lost 4; bases outside the gene matches: 5. Here the CDR3 DNA reads TGTGCCAGCAGCTTAAGGACAGGGGACTTCTATGGCTACACCTTC. Its translation is CASSLRTGDFYGYTF.

V and J are TRBV10-1 and TRBJ2-5; D may be TRBD1 (5 bases). The CDR3 runs 14 residues. Trimming left V 3 bases short and J 6 bases short, with 14 bases between. Germline CDR1 is WNHNN and CDR2 is SYGVQD (reference sequence). CDR3 amino acids: CASSDGQGMQTQYF. The CDR3, as DNA: TGCGCCAGCAGTGATGGGCAGGGAATGCAGACCCAGTACTTC.

The chain recombines TRBV6-4 with TRBJ2-7; the D is unclear. V was shortened by 0 bases and J by 5 bases, with 11 bases between the two germline ends. The CDR3 runs to 14 residues. The germline V gene has CDR1 MRHNA and CDR2 SNTAGT. CDR3 region: CASSDSQGGDEQYF. The CDR3 DNA is TGTGCCAGCAGTGACTCTCAAGGTGGTGACGAGCAGTACTTC.

V usage is TRBV29-1 and J usage is TRBJ1-2, with no clear D. The germline V gene encodes CDR1 SQVTM and CDR2 ANQGSEA. V was clipped by 4 bases and J by 13 bases, with 16 bases between them. CDR3 length: 11 amino acids. CDR3 nucleotide sequence: TGCAGCGTTGGGGCCAGGAGCGGGGTCACCTTC. This encodes CSVGARSGVTF.

The chain is built from TRBV4-1 and TRBJ1-5; no firm D call. The germline V and J ends were trimmed by 1 base and 0 bases, with 7 bases remaining between them. Germline assignment: CDR1 MGHRA and CDR2 YSYEKL. CDR3 length: 15 residues. CDR3 protein: CASSQGQYSNQPQHF. The CDR3 nucleotides read TGCGCCAGCAGCCAAGGACAATATAGCAATCAGCCCCAGCATTTT.

This rearrangement joins TRBV20-1 to TRBJ2-7; D call uncertain. Germline CDR1 is DFQATT and CDR2 is SNEGSKA (reference sequence). The CDR3 is 11 amino acids. The V gene lost 4 bases and the J gene lost 1 base, with 5 bases spanning the gap. The CDR3 loop is CSATRSYEQYF. As DNA, the CDR3 is TGCAGTGCTACAAGATCCTACGAGCAGTACTTC.

This clone was detected only a few times. This rearrangement joins TRBV2 to TRBJ1-1; the D gene is possibly TRBD1 (6 bases). Per the germline V gene, CDR1 is SNHLY and CDR2 is FYNNEI. The CDR3 length is 14 residues. Trimming took off 8 bases at V and 4 bases at J, with 17 bases between the two ends. CDR3: CASDEQGVGTEAFF. CDR3 in DNA: TGTGCCAGCGATGAACAGGGTGTGGGCACTGAAGCTTTCTTT.

Concerning this clone: At one of its ends the junction is not consistent with the germline gene, which may arise from a read error. This chain connects TRBV5-6 to TRBJ2-3; 8 bases map to TRBD2. Germline CDR1 reads SGHDT; CDR2 reads YYEEEE. The CDR3 runs 14 residues. CDR3 nucleotides: TGTGCCAGCAGCGGTAGCGGGAACACAAATACGCAGTATTTT. It translates to CASSGSGNTNTQYF.

The CDR3 DNA reads as TGTGCCAGCAGCGCGTTGACAGGGTTTGTGGATGAGCAGTTCTTC. Encoded protein: CASSALTGFVDEQFF. This chain links TRBV6-1 with TRBJ2-1; TRBD1 matches 7 bases. There are 15 residues in the CDR3. With V trimmed by 6 bases and J by 8 bases, 13 bases remained unmatched. Per germline, CDR1 MNHNS and CDR2 SASEGT.

This sequence joins TRBV29-1 and TRBJ2-2; 7 bases line up with TRBD2. Germline CDR1 and CDR2: SQVTM and ANQGSEA. The CDR3 has 19 amino acids. J was trimmed by 0 bases and V by 0 bases; bases with no gene match: 13. CDR3 amino acids: CSVEDSSRASGANTGELFF. CDR3 sequence (DNA): TGCAGCGTTGAAGATTCTTCGAGGGCTAGCGGAGCGAACACCGGGGAGCTGTTTTTT.

This rearrangement joins TRBV30 to TRBJ2-1, with D possibly matching TRBD1 (5 bases). The germline V gene has CDR1 GTSNPN and CDR2 SVGIG (reference sequence). The CDR3 is 17 amino acids. Trimming shortened V by 4 bases and J by 5 bases, and 24 bases separated the two germline ends. The CDR3 loop reads CAWTIPWGEMKNNEQFF. CDR3 DNA: TGTGCCTGGACCATTCCCTGGGGCGAGATGAAGAACAATGAGCAGTTCTTC.

This clone has a handful of counts. The V call is TRBV27, the J call TRBJ1-2; no clear D. The germline CDR1 and CDR2 sequences are MNHEY and SMNVEV (reference sequence). The CDR3 runs to 13 residues. V lost 2 bases, J lost 8 bases, and 12 bases lay in between. This CDR3 reads CASSLGRALGYTF. Here the CDR3 DNA reads TGTGCCAGCAGTTTAGGGAGGGCGCTGGGCTACACCTTC.

J is TRBJ2-7 and V is TRBV10-3; 10 nucleotides match TRBD2. There are 19 residues in the CDR3. The germline CDR1 and CDR2 sequences are ENHRY and SYGVKD. Trimming at V came to 5 bases and at J to 0 bases, leaving 16 bases not matched to a gene. The CDR3 DNA sequence: TGTGCCATCAGTCCTCCCCGGGGACAGAGCGGGAGGGACTCCTACGAGCAGTACTTC. The encoded protein is CAISPPRGQSGRDSYEQYF.

The rearrangement joins TRBV19 to TRBJ1-1, with D perhaps TRBD1 (5 bases). The CDR3 runs to 14 residues. From germline, CDR1 is LNHDA and CDR2 SQIVND (reference sequence). The V end was cut by 3 bases, the J end by 4 bases, with 12 bases between. The CDR3 bases are TGTGCCAGTAGTATGGGCAGGGAAGGCACTGAAGCTTTCTTT. It yields the protein CASSMGREGTEAFF.

V usage is TRBV6-5 and J usage is TRBJ2-7; 9 bases align to TRBD2. The CDR3 spans 16 residues. Germline V gene data show CDR1 as MNHEY and CDR2 as SVGAGI. V was pared by 0 bases and J by 5 bases, with 8 bases of the junction left unmatched. CDR3 protein: CASSYSAAGGSHEQYF. The CDR3 bases are TGTGCCAGCAGTTACTCAGCGGCGGGAGGGTCCCACGAGCAGTACTTC.

The chain employs TRBV10-1 and TRBJ2-1; 9 bases agree with TRBD1. Trimming cost V 2 bases and J 8 bases; bases outside gene matches: 7. Germline CDR1 and CDR2: WNHNN and SYGVQD (reference sequence). This CDR3 is 15 amino acids long. The CDR3 sequence: CASSEHGTGRDEQFF. CDR3 coding DNA: TGCGCCAGCAGTGAGCACGGGACAGGGCGGGATGAGCAGTTCTTC.

This chain links TRBV11-3 with TRBJ2-7; a possible D gene is TRBD1 (6 bases). Trimming took off 2 bases at V and 2 bases at J, with 19 bases between the two ends. Germline CDR1 and CDR2: SGHNT and YENEEA. The CDR3 is 17 amino acids. CDR3 in amino acids: CASSLIAATGSPYEQYF. In nucleotides, the CDR3 is TGTGCCAGCAGCTTAATTGCCGCGACAGGTTCTCCCTACGAGCAGTACTTC.

The CDR3, as DNA: TGCAGCGTTGAGAATTGGAGGACAGGGTTGTTTTCGAACACTGAAGCTTTCTTT. It translates to CSVENWRTGLFSNTEAFF. The chain is built from TRBV29-1 and TRBJ1-1; 8 bases align to TRBD1. The CDR3 has 18 residues. V shed 3 bases and J 1 base; nucleotides not matched to a gene: 16. CDR1 is SQVTM, CDR2 ANQGSEA, per germline. The full variable domain, its missing parts supplied by reference TRBV29-1 and TRBJ1-1, is SAVISQKPSRDICQRGTSLTIQCQVDSQVTMMFWYRQQPGQSLTLIATANQGSEATYESGFVIDKFPISRPNLTFSTLTVSNMSPEDSSIYLCSVENWRTGLFSNTEAFFGQGTRLTVV.

This chain joins TRBV5-4 and TRBJ1-2, with a tentative D call TRBD1 (6 bases). Trimming cost V 0 bases and J 6 bases, with 15 bases left between them. Per germline, CDR1 SGHNT and CDR2 YYREEE (reference sequence). The CDR3 contains 15 residues. This chain's CDR3 is CASSLVQGKTDGYTF. DNA of the CDR3: TGTGCCAGCAGCTTGGTACAGGGTAAGACCGATGGCTACACCTTC. The whole variable domain, filled in from reference TRBV5-4 and TRBJ1-2, reads ETGVTQSPTHLIKTRGQQVTLRCSSQSGHNTVSWYQQALGQGPQFIFQYYREEENGRGNFPPRFSGLQFPNYSSELNVNALELDDSALYLCASSLVQGKTDGYTFGSGTRLTVV.

The V call is TRBV28, the J call TRBJ2-4; 7 bases are shared with TRBD1. The germline CDR1 and CDR2 sequences are MDHEN and SYDVKM. This CDR3 is 19 amino acids long. The V and J ends lost 5 bases and 0 bases, in that order; junction bases with no gene match: 16. The CDR3 DNA is TGTGCCAGCAGTCTTTTTCTCTCCGGGACAGTAATAGCCAAAAACATTCAGTACTTC. Its translation: CASSLFLSGTVIAKNIQYF. The full variable domain, rest sourced from reference TRBV28 and TRBJ2-4, is DVKVTQSSRYLVKRTGEKVFLECVQDMDHENMFWYRQDPGLGLRLIYFSYDVKMKEKGDIPEGYSVSREKKERFSLILESASTNQTSMYLCASSLFLSGTVIAKNIQYFGAGTRLSVL.

CDR3 loop: CASTGLAKNIQYF. CDR3 sequence (DNA): TGTGCCAGCACTGGTCTAGCCAAAAACATTCAGTACTTC. The rearrangement joins TRBV2 to TRBJ2-4, with no clear D. The CDR3 length is 13 residues. Germline values: CDR1 SNHLY, CDR2 FYNNEI. Trimming took off 7 bases at V and 0 bases at J, with 7 bases between the two ends.

V is TRBV11-2 and J is TRBJ2-7; D gene ambiguous. This CDR3 has 13 residues. Germline values: CDR1 SGHAT, CDR2 FQNNGV. V was pared by 1 base and J by 2 bases, with 6 bases between. CDR3 protein: CASSLGRTYEQYF. The CDR3 DNA reads as TGTGCCAGCAGCTTAGGAAGGACCTACGAGCAGTACTTC.